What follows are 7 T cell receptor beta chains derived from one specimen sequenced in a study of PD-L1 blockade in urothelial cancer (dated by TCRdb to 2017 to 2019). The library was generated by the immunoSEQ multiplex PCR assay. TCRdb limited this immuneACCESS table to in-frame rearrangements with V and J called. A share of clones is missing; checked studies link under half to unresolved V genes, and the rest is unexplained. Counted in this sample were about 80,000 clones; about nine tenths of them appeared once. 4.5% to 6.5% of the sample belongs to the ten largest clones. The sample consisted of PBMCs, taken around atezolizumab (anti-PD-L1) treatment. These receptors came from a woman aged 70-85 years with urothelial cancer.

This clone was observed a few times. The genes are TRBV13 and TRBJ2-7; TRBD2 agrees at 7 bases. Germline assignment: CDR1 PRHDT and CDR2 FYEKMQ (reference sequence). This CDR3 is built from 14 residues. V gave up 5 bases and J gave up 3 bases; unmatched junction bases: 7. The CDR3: CASSEGLGYYEQYF. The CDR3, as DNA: TGTGCCAGCAGCGAAGGACTAGGCTACTACGAGCAGTACTTC.

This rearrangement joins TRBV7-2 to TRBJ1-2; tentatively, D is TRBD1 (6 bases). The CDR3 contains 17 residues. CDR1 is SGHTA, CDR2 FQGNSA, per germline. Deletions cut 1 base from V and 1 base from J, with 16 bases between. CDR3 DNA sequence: TGTGCCAGCAGCTTAGTCTCGGGCGAGGACAGTAACTATGGCTACACCTTC. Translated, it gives CASSLVSGEDSNYGYTF.

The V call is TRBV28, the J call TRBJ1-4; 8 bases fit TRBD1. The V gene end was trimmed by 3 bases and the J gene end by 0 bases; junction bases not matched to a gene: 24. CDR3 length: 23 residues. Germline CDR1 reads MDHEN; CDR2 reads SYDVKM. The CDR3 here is CASSFGDSPSYLDRGATNEKLFF. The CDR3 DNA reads TGTGCCAGCAGTTTTGGGGATTCACCCTCCTACTTAGACAGGGGCGCAACTAATGAAAAACTGTTTTTT.

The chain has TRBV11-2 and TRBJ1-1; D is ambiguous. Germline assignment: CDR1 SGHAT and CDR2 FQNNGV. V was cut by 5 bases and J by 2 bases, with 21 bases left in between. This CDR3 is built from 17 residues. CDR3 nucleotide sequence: TGTGCCAGCAGCCTCTCCGGGGTGCGATCAATTAACACTGAAGCTTTCTTT. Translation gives CASSLSGVRSINTEAFF.

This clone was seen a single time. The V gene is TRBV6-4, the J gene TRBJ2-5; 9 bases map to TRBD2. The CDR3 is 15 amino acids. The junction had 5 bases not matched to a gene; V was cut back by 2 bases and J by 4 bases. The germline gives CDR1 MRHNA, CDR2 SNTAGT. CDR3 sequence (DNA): TGTGCCAGCAGTGACCCGGGACTAGCAGGAGAGACCCAGTACTTC. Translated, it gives CASSDPGLAGETQYF.

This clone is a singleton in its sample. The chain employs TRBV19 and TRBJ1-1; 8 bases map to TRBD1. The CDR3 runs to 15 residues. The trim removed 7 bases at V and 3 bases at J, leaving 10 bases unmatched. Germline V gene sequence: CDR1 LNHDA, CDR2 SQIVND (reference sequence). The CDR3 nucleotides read TGTGCCAGTATACCAGGGGGCGTTCTGGACACTGAAGCTTTCTTT. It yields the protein CASIPGGVLDTEAFF.

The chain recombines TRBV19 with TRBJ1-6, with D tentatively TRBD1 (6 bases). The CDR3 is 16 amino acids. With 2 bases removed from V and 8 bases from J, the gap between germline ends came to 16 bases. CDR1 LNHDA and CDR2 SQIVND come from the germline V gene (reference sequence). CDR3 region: CASSINSWGLDSPLHF. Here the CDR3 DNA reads TGTGCCAGTAGTATAAATAGTTGGGGGCTTGATTCACCCCTCCACTTT.